This T cell receptor beta chain appears in the sequencing data of a study of T-cell reconstitution after alpha-beta-depleted transplantation in children. Notes on the study in general: Several hundred graft clones that had expanded were reportedly the source of alpha-beta T cells about two months after transplant. Fresh T-cell production supplied most of the T-cell counts and diversity seen one year after transplant. The origin of high day-60 TCRbeta diversity in some patients lay in surviving recipient T cells and thymic progenitors.

Preparation of the TCRbeta library involved a method that used unique molecular identifiers. A single record per CDR3 protein comes from TCRdb applying MiXCR to the PCR reads. The sample comprises roughly 340,000 distinct CDR3 sequences, under 20% of which are singletons, and roughly 40% rests with the top ten. This clonotype was seen a few times. Antigen unknown. Germline loops: CDR1 MGHRA, CDR2 YSYEKL. This CDR3 region has 14 residues. The V gene lost 0 bases and the J gene lost 5 bases, with 11 bases spanning the gap. This receptor was taken from a male patient between 2 and 10 years old who had a stem cell transplant for acute lymphoblastic leukemia, so the T cells may come from the graft donor. The source material was PBMCs, mostly from graft donor cells, sampled 360 days after TCRalphabeta/CD19-depleted stem cell transplant. The chain uses TRBV4-1 and TRBJ2-7, with D maybe TRBD2 (5 bases). The CDR3 coding sequence is TGCGCCAGCAGCCAAGAACCGGGAATGGACGAGCAGTACTTC. Amino acid sequence: CASSQEPGMDEQYF.